This T cell receptor (beta chain) emerged from a study of shared clonotypes between healthy human individuals. Libraries were prepared by immunoSEQ multiplex PCR; TCRdb keeps only in-frame clonotypes and omits some of them. This table holds millions of clones, over 85% found once. CDR3 length: 14 amino acids. Germline lookup yields CDR1 SGHVS and CDR2 FQNEAQ. Trimming took 5 bases from V and 8 from J, leaving 18 bases between them. The chain is built from TRBV7-8 and TRBJ1-2, with D uncertain. The material sequenced was naive CD4+ T cells sorted from blood. The subset is: CD45RA+ positively selected. The TCR originated in a man aged 18 to 29 in good health. In DNA, the CDR3 is TGTGCCAGCAGCCCGCGGCCGACGGATGGGGGCTACACCTTC. Translating gives CASSPRPTDGGYTF.